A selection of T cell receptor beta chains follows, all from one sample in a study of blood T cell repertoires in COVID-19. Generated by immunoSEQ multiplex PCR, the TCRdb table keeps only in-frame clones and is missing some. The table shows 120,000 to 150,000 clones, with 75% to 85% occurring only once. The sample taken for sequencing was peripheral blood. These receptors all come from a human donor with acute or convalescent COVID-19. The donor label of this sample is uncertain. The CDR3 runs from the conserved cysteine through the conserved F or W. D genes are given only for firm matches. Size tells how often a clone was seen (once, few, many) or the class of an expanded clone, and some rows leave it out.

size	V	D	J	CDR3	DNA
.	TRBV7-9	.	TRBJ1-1	CASSWAGSTEAFF	TGTGCCAGCAGCTGGGCGGGGAGCACTGAAGCTTTCTTT
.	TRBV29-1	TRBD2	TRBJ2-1	CSVELAGGSLGNEQFF	TGCAGCGTCGAACTAGCGGGGGGATCCTTGGGGAATGAGCAGTTCTTC
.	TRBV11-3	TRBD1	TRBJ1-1	CASSLKGQGSRAFF	TGTGCCAGCAGCTTAAAGGGACAGGGGAGTCGGGCTTTCTTT
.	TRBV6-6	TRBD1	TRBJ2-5	CASSYSIGTGVETQYF	TGTGCCAGCAGTTACTCGATCGGGACAGGGGTAGAGACCCAGTACTTC
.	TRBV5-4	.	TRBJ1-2	CASSLLGEQEGYTF	TGTGCCAGCAGCTTGTTAGGGGAACAGGAAGGCTACACCTTC
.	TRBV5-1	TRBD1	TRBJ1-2	CASSYTGEYGYTF	TGCGCCAGCAGCTATACAGGGGAATATGGCTACACCTTC
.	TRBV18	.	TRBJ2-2	CASSSTRQERGELFF	TGTGCCAGCTCATCAACCCGACAGGAGAGGGGGGAGCTGTTTTTT
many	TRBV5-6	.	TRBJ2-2	CASSLTVRTNTGELFF	TGTGCCAGCAGCCTTACAGTCAGAACGAACACCGGGGAGCTGTTTTTT
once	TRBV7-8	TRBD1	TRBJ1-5	CASSPRPGTGISNQPQHF	TGTGCCAGCAGCCCCCGTCCCGGGACAGGGATTAGCAATCAGCCCCAGCATTTT
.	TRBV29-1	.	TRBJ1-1	CSVEGHRRGLGTEAFF	TGCAGCGTTGAAGGCCATCGTAGGGGCTTAGGCACTGAAGCTTTCTTT
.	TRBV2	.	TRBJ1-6	CASRSQGIDSPLHF	TGTGCCAGCAGGTCACAGGGCATAGATTCACCCCTCCACTTT
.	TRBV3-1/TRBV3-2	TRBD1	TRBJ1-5	CASSQRTGVAPQHF	TGTGCCAGCAGCCAAAGGACAGGGGTCGCGCCCCAGCATTTT
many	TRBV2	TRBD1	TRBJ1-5	CASTPGTGNQPQHF	TGTGCCAGCACACCCGGGACAGGAAATCAGCCCCAGCATTTT
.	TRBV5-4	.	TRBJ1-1	CASSRGESAFF	TGTGCCAGCAGCCGGGGGGAGTCAGCTTTCTTT
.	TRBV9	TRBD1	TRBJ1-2	CASSSPRQGANYGYTF	TGTGCCAGCAGCTCCCCCCGACAGGGGGCTAACTATGGCTACACCTTC
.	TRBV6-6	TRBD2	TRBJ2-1	CASRLIAGGYNEQFF	TGTGCCAGCAGGTTAATAGCGGGGGGGTACAATGAGCAGTTCTTC
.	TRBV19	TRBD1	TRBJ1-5	CASSPRQGVVGNQPQHF	TGTGCCAGTAGTCCCCGACAGGGTGTAGTCGGCAATCAGCCCCAGCATTTT
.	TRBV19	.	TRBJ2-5	CASRWGPQETQYF	TGTGCCAGTAGATGGGGGCCTCAAGAGACCCAGTACTTC
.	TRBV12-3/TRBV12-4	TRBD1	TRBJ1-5	CASTAGQGFPQHF	TGTGCCAGCACTGCGGGACAGGGGTTTCCCCAGCATTTT
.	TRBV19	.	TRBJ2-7	CASSPQGGLDEQYF	TGTGCCAGTAGCCCCCAGGGGGGACTCGACGAGCAGTACTTC
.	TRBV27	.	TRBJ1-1	CASSSPTKQAFF	TGTGCCAGCAGTTCCCCGACTAAACAAGCTTTCTTT
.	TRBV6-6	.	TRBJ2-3	CASSYSAFSSVTQYF	TGTGCCAGCAGTTACTCCGCCTTTAGCTCGGTTACGCAGTATTTT
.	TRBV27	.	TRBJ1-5	CASSPDSANQPQHF	TGTGCCAGCAGCCCCGACAGTGCCAATCAGCCCCAGCATTTT
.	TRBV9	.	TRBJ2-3	CASSPRGSPLSDTQYF	TGTGCCAGCAGCCCACGGGGTTCTCCCCTCTCAGATACGCAGTATTTT
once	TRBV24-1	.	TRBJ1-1	CATQGMNTEAFF	TGTGCCACACAGGGAATGAACACTGAAGCTTTCTTT
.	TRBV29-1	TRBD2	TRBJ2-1	CSVEGLAFNEQFF	TGCAGCGTTGAGGGACTAGCGTTCAATGAGCAGTTCTTC
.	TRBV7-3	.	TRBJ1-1	CASSPQSGNTEAFF	TGTGCCAGCAGCCCCCAGTCGGGGAACACTGAAGCTTTCTTT
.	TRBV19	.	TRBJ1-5	CASRATAPFYQPQHF	TGTGCCAGTAGGGCGACAGCGCCCTTCTATCAGCCCCAGCATTTT
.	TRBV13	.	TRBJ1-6	CASSFSGLGSPLHF	TGTGCCAGCAGCTTCTCCGGGTTAGGTTCACCCCTCCACTTT
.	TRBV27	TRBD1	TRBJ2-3	CASSHYRGSSTDTQYF	TGTGCCAGCAGTCATTACAGGGGAAGTAGTACAGATACGCAGTATTTT